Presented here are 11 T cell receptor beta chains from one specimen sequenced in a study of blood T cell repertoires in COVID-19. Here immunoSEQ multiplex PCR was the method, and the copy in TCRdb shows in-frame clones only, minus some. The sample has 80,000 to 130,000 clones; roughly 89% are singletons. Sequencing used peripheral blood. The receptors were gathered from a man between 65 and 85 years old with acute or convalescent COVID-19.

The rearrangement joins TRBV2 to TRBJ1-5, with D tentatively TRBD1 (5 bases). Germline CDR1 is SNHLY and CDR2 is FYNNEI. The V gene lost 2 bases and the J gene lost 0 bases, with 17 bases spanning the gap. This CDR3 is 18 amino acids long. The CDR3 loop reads CASSEYGVGLRSNQPQHF. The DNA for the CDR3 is TGTGCCAGCAGTGAATATGGGGTGGGACTCCGTAGCAATCAGCCCCAGCATTTT.

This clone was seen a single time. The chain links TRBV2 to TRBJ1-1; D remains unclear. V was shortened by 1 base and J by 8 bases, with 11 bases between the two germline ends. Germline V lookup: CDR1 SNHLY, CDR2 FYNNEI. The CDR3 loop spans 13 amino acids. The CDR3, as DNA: TGTGCCAGCAGTGAAGAGGAGCCTCGAGAAGCTTTCTTT. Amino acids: CASSEEEPREAFF. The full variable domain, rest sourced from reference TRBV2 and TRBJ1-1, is EPEVTQTPSHQVTQMGQEVILRCVPISNHLYFYWYRQILGQKVEFLVSFYNNEISEKSEIFDDQFSVERPDGSNFTLKIRSTKLEDSAMYFCASSEEEPREAFFGQGTRLTVV.

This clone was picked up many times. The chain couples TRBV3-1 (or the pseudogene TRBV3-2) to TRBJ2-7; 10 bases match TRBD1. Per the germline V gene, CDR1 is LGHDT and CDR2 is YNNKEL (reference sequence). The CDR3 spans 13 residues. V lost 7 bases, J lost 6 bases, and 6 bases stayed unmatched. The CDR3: CASNRQGAGEQYF. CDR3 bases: TGTGCCAGCAACAGACAGGGGGCGGGCGAGCAGTACTTC.

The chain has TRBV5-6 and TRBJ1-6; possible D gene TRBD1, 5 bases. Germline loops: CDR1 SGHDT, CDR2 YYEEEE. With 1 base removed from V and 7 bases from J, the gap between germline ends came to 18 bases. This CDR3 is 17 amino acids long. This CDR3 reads CASSLREGMGKNSPLHF. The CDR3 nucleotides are TGTGCCAGCAGCTTGCGGGAGGGGATGGGGAAGAATTCACCCCTCCACTTT.

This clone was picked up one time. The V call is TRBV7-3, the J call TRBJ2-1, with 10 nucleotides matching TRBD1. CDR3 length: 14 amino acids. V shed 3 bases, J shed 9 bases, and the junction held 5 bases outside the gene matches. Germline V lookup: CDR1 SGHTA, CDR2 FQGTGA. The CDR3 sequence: CASSLGRQGAEQFF. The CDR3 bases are TGTGCCAGCAGCTTGGGGAGACAGGGGGCTGAGCAGTTCTTC.

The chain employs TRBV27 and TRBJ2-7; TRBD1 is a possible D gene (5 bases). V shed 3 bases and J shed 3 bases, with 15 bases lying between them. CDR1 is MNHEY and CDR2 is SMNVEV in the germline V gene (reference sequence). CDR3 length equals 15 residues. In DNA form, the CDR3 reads TGTGCCAGCAGTTTTTGGGGCAGGTCTGGCTACGAGCAGTACTTC. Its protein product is CASSFWGRSGYEQYF.

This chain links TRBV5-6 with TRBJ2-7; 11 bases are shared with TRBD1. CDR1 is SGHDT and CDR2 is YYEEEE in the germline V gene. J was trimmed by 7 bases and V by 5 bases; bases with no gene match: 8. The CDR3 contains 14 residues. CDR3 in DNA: TGTGCCAGCAGACCGAGGACAGGGGGCGGTGAGCAGTACTTC. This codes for CASRPRTGGGEQYF.

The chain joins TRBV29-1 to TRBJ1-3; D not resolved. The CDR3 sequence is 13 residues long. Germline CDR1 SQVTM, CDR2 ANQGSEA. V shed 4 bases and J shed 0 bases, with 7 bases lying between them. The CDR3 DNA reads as TGCAGCGTTGCCGGGTCCTCTGGAAACACCATATATTTT. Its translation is CSVAGSSGNTIYF.

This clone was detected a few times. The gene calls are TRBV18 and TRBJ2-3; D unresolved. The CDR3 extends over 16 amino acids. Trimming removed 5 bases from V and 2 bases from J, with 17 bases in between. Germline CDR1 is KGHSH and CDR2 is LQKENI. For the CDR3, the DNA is TGTGCCAGCTCAACTCTATTGCGCACCATCACAGATACGCAGTATTTT. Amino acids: CASSTLLRTITDTQYF. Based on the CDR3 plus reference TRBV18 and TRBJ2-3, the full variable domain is NAGVMQNPRHLVRRRGQEARLRCSPMKGHSHVYWYRQLPEEGLKFMVYLQKENIIDESGMPKERFSAEFPKEGPSILRIQQVVRGDSAAYFCASSTLLRTITDTQYFGPGTRLTVL.

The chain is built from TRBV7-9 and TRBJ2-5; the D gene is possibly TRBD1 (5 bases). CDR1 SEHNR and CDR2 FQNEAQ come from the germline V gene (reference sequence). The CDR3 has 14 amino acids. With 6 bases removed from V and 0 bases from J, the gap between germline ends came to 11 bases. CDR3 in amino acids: CASRKTENQETQYF. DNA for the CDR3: TGTGCCAGCAGGAAGACAGAGAACCAAGAGACCCAGTACTTC.

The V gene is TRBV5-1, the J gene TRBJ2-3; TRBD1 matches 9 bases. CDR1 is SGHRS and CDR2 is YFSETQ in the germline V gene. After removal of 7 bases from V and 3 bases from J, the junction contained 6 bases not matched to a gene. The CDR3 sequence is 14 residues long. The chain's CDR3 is CASQGQGITDTQYF. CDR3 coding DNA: TGCGCCAGCCAGGGACAGGGTATAACAGATACGCAGTATTTT. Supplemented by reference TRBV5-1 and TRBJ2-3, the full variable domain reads KAGVTQTPRYLIKTRGQQVTLSCSPISGHRSVSWYQQTPGQGLQFLFEYFSETQRNKGNFPGRFSGRQFSNSRSEMNVSTLELGDSALYLCASQGQGITDTQYFGPGTRLTVL.